Described below is a single T cell receptor (beta chain) sequence and its context. The source of the sample is a study of control samples from healthy donors and cancer patients. The CDR3 runs to 14 residues. Germline CDR1 and CDR2: SGHTA and FQGTGA. V was cut by 1 base and J by 4 bases, with 11 bases left in between. Using immunoSEQ multiplex PCR, the repertoire was profiled, and TCRdb retains in-frame clones only, with some absent. The sample carries 60,000 to 70,000 clones, 84% recorded once. The rearrangement uses TRBV7-3 and TRBJ2-7, with unresolved D. This TCR was recovered from a woman aged 50 to 65 with lung cancer. Sequenced: PBMCs. CDR3: CASSLMGNGYEQYF. In DNA, the CDR3 is TGTGCCAGCAGCTTAATGGGGAACGGGTACGAGCAGTACTTC.